Reported below is one T cell receptor beta chain. CDR1 is SGDLS and CDR2 is YYNGEE in the germline V gene. The CDR3 is 14 amino acids. The germline V and J ends were trimmed by 4 bases and 2 bases, with 13 bases remaining between them. This specimen belongs to a study of blood T cell repertoires in COVID-19. Study-level background: Samples representing acute and convalescent COVID-19 were sourced from the United States, Italy and Spain. T cells, B-cell-depleted T cells, or PBMCs supplied cDNA or gDNA.

Source study methods: Nucleated cell number was recorded as an estimate derived from reference gene primer amplification. Using immunoSEQ multiplex PCR, the repertoire was profiled, and TCRdb retains in-frame clones only, with some absent. V, J and clone size are taken as reported in that table, and D and trimming were inferred from the DNA itself. The data contain around 270,000 clones, around 89% of them singletons. The chain carries TRBV9 and TRBJ2-7; no clear D gene. This sequence originates from a man aged 60 to 69 who had recovered from COVID-19. Sequencing was carried out using peripheral blood. This chain's CDR3 is CASSPRQIPYEQYF. The DNA for the CDR3 is TGTGCCAGCAGCCCCCGCCAGATACCCTACGAGCAGTACTTC.